Below, one T cell receptor beta chain is given with its context. What it binds is not known. This sample is part of a study of cytomegalovirus exposure and HLA in healthy donors. Study-wide results and limits: TCR beta chains numbering more than 150 were designated cytomegalovirus-associated. Most observed TCR sequences were rare, whereas some public TCRs were detected in many donors.

The CDR3 spans 13 residues. Per the germline V gene, CDR1 is MNHEY and CDR2 is SMNVEV (reference sequence). V dropped 5 bases and J dropped 6 bases, with 13 bases sitting between them. Primers included in the PCR were 60 Vbeta and 13 Jbeta primers. The data were produced by immunoSEQ multiplex PCR, yet TCRdb's version contains in-frame clones alone and is incomplete. Of nearly 110,000 clones detected, roughly 70% appear once; the ten largest clones hold about 15%. The TCR was taken from a middle-aged woman in good health and CMV-seropositive. Sequencing used PBMCs. This chain uses TRBV27 with TRBJ2-5, with D hard to call. CDR3 nucleotide sequence: TGTGCCAGCAGTCCGTCCGGGTCACAGACCCAGTACTTC. It yields the protein CASSPSGSQTQYF.